Listed below are T cell receptor beta chains from one sample, sequenced in a study of T-cell reconstitution after alpha-beta-depleted transplantation in children. TCRdb reanalysed the PCR reads using MiXCR and keeps one entry per CDR3 protein. The repertoire holds roughly 670,000 distinct CDR3 sequences, with approximately 14% as singletons. The source material was PBMCs, sampled before TCRalphabeta/CD19-depleted stem cell transplant. The receptors come from a girl aged 2-10 years with congenital amegakaryocytic thrombocytopenia, due to receive a stem cell transplant. Both conserved end residues are part of each CDR3. D genes are given only for firm matches. Rows give clone size only sometimes, using once, few, many, or a class for an expanded clone.

d_call,v_call,j_call,clone_size,cdr3_aa,cdr3_nt
.,TRBV28,TRBJ2-1,few,CASSFKTGLQNEQFF,TGTGCCAGCAGTTTCAAAACGGGGCTTCAGAATGAGCAGTTCTTC
TRBD1,TRBV4-1,TRBJ1-5,.,CASSKDRQGNQPQHF,TGCGCCAGCAGCAAAGATAGACAGGGGAATCAGCCCCAGCATTTT
.,TRBV20-1,TRBJ1-2,.,CSARDNAVPSYTF,TGCAGTGCTAGAGATAACGCCGTACCCAGCTACACCTTC
.,TRBV5-1,TRBJ1-1,many,CASSLGAGVAEAFF,TGCGCCAGCAGCTTGGGGGCGGGAGTGGCTGAAGCTTTCTTT
.,TRBV5-1,TRBJ2-1,.,CASSLRRPGDEQFF,TGCGCCAGCAGCTTGAGGCGGCCGGGTGATGAGCAGTTCTTC
.,TRBV5-4,TRBJ2-1,few,CASSLVQVGLKSLYNEQFF,TGTGCCAGCAGCTTGGTTCAGGTTGGGCTCAAATCCCTTTACAATGAGCAGTTCTTC
.,TRBV7-8,TRBJ2-7,.,CASSLAGTSWYEQYF,TGTGCCAGCAGCTTAGCCGGGACGTCTTGGTACGAGCAGTACTTC
.,TRBV7-9,TRBJ2-7,few,CASSPPQGGYEQYF,TGTGCCAGCAGCCCCCCTCAGGGGGGTTACGAGCAGTACTTC
.,TRBV29-1,TRBJ2-7,many,CSVEGSRYEQYF,TGCAGCGTTGAAGGGAGTAGGTACGAGCAGTACTTC
TRBD1,TRBV10-3,TRBJ2-5,few,CAISSDRAETQYF,TGTGCCATCAGTTCGGACAGGGCGGAGACCCAGTACTTC
TRBD1,TRBV29-1,TRBJ2-3,many,CSVPIRGPDTQYF,TGCAGCGTCCCTATCAGGGGGCCAGATACGCAGTATTTT
TRBD2,TRBV10-3,TRBJ2-7,many,CAIRTSGPSYEQYF,TGTGCCATCAGGACTAGCGGACCCTCCTACGAGCAGTACTTC
.,TRBV5-1,TRBJ2-2,few,CASSLVYRPNTGELFF,TGCGCCAGCAGCTTGGTTTATCGCCCGAACACCGGGGAGCTGTTTTTT
.,TRBV3-1,TRBJ2-4,few,CASSQAETVNIQYF,TGTGCCAGCAGCCAAGCTGAGACGGTAAACATTCAGTACTTC
.,TRBV2,TRBJ2-1,few,CASSTRRDFQSSYNEQFF,TGTGCCAGCAGTACAAGACGGGACTTTCAGAGCTCCTACAATGAGCAGTTCTTC
TRBD2,TRBV15,TRBJ2-3,many,CATSRDTLAGGTDTQYF,TGTGCCACCAGCAGAGATACTCTAGCGGGAGGCACAGATACGCAGTATTTT
.,TRBV12-3/TRBV12-4,TRBJ1-3,many,CASNYGGGLGNTIYF,TGTGCCAGCAACTATGGGGGCGGCCTTGGAAACACCATATATTTT
TRBD2,TRBV12-3/TRBV12-4,TRBJ2-3,.,CASSSTTGRSTDTQYF,TGTGCCAGCAGCTCGACGACCGGGAGGAGCACAGATACGCAGTATTTT
.,TRBV5-1,TRBJ2-5,few,CASSLTIRQETQYF,TGCGCCAGCAGCTTGACGATCCGCCAAGAGACCCAGTACTTC
TRBD2,TRBV7-9,TRBJ2-7,.,CASSLTSGRNEQYF,TGTGCCAGCAGCTTAACTAGCGGGAGGAACGAGCAGTACTTC
.,TRBV15,TRBJ2-7,.,CATSRDHRRSYEQYF,TGTGCCACCAGCAGAGATCACAGGAGGTCGTACGAGCAGTACTTC
.,TRBV3-1,TRBJ2-5,.,CASSHGRGEGQETQYF,TGTGCCAGCAGCCATGGTAGGGGAGAGGGGCAAGAGACCCAGTACTTC